The 8 T cell receptor beta chains reported below all come from one sample, sequenced in a study of T cell repertoires and Cas9 in healthy adults. Clones were sequenced by immunoSEQ multiplex PCR, and TCRdb holds only the in-frame ones, with some missing. The table records over 20,000 clones, around 90% of them present only once. The sequencing sample was made of CD4+ effector T cells (CD127+, CD25-, CD137-, CD154-) from PBMCs; culture status not recorded. These receptor sequences come from a human donor in good health.

The CDR3 coding sequence is TGTGCCAGCAGCTTAGATCGGGGCACTGGGGCCAACGTCCTGACTTTC. Translating gives CASSLDRGTGANVLTF. The chain has TRBV7-9 and TRBJ2-6; D is tentatively TRBD1 or TRBD2 (5 bases each). This CDR3 spans 16 amino acids. Deletions cut 1 base from V and 2 bases from J, with 9 bases between. Germline loops: CDR1 SEHNR, CDR2 FQNEAQ (reference sequence).

This chain connects TRBV28 to TRBJ2-7; D possibly corresponds to TRBD1 (5 bases). The germline V gene encodes CDR1 MDHEN and CDR2 SYDVKM. The V end was cut by 5 bases, the J end by 6 bases, with 20 bases between. The length of the CDR3 is 15 residues. CDR3 sequence reads: CASSTTSAGSREQYF. CDR3 coding DNA: TGTGCCAGCAGTACAACCTCCGCAGGGTCCCGCGAGCAGTACTTC.

This chain's CDR3 is CASSLTAGTVAGELFF. In DNA, the CDR3 is TGTGCCAGCAGCTTGACCGCTGGGACAGTGGCCGGGGAGCTGTTTTTT. The chain couples TRBV5-4 to TRBJ2-2, with 7 bases matching TRBD1. J lost 6 bases, V lost 1 base, and 9 bases had no gene match. This CDR3 is 16 amino acids long. Germline lookup yields CDR1 SGHNT and CDR2 YYREEE (reference sequence). The full variable domain, in which reference TRBV5-4 and TRBJ2-2 provide the parts outside the CDR3, is ETGVTQSPTHLIKTRGQQVTLRCSSQSGHNTVSWYQQALGQGPQFIFQYYREEENGRGNFPPRFSGLQFPNYSSELNVNALELDDSALYLCASSLTAGTVAGELFFGEGSRLTVL.

The J gene is TRBJ2-2, the V gene TRBV5-4; the match to TRBD1 covers 10 bases. Germline CDR1 is SGHNT and CDR2 is YYREEE (reference sequence). The CDR3 is 18 residues long. The junction had 6 bases not matched to a gene; V was cut back by 0 bases and J by 1 base. CDR3 in amino acids: CASSLGQGAFVNTGELFF. For the CDR3, the DNA is TGTGCCAGCAGCTTGGGACAGGGGGCATTTGTGAACACCGGGGAGCTGTTTTTT.

This clone was seen a few times. This chain links TRBV2 with TRBJ2-5; 8 bases agree with TRBD1. This CDR3 is built from 16 residues. Germline trimming cut 6 bases from V and 3 bases from J; bases unmatched to any gene: 12. The germline V gene has CDR1 SNHLY and CDR2 FYNNEI. The CDR3 is CASSPQSGQAKETQYF. The CDR3 coding sequence is TGTGCCAGCAGCCCTCAGTCGGGACAGGCAAAAGAGACCCAGTACTTC.

V and J are TRBV30 and TRBJ1-5, with TRBD1 matching over 9 bases. V was pared by 0 bases and J by 4 bases, with 4 bases of the junction left unmatched. CDR1 and CDR2 (germline): GTSNPN, SVGIG (reference sequence). CDR3 length: 15 residues. The CDR3 spells CAWSVQGAQNQPQHF. The CDR3, as DNA: TGTGCCTGGAGTGTACAGGGGGCGCAGAATCAGCCCCAGCATTTT.

The chain combines TRBV10-2 with TRBJ2-2; D might be TRBD1 (6 bases). Looked up from germline, CDR1 is WSHSY and CDR2 is SAAADI. The CDR3 runs to 14 residues. The V gene lost 6 bases and the J gene lost 4 bases, with 12 bases spanning the gap. The CDR3 region has the DNA TGCGCCAGCAGAGAGAACAGGGTCACCGGGGAGCTGTTTTTT. This sequence encodes CASRENRVTGELFF.

The genes are TRBV28 and TRBJ2-7; D is possibly TRBD1 (6 bases). CDR1 and CDR2 (germline): MDHEN, SYDVKM. CDR3 size: 13 residues. Trimming shortened V by 6 bases and J by 4 bases, and 13 bases separated the two germline ends. CDR3 protein: CASSDTGKYEQYF. CDR3 in DNA: TGTGCCAGCAGCGACACAGGGAAGTACGAGCAGTACTTC.